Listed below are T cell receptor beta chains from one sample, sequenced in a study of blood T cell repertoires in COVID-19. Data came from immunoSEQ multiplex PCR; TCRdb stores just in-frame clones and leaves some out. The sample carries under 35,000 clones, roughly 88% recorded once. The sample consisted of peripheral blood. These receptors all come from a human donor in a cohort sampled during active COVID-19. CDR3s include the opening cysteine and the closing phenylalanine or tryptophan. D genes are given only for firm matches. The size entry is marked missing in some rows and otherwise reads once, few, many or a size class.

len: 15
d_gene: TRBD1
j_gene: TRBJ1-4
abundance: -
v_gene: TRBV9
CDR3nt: TGTGCCAGCAGCGATGTACAGGGGGTTGGTGAAAAACTGTTTTTT
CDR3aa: CASSDVQGVGEKLFF

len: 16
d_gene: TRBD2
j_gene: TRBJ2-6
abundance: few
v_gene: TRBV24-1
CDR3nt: TGTGCCACCAGTGATTCTGGGGGGGGAGAGGTCAACGTCCTGACTTTC
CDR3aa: CATSDSGGGEVNVLTF

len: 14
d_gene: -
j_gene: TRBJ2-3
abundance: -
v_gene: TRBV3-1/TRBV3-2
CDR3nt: TGTGCCAGCAGCCAGGGCAGGGGCACAGATACGCAGTATTTT
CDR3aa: CASSQGRGTDTQYF

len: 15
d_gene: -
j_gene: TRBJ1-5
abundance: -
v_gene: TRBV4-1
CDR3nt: TGCGCCAGCAGCCAAGATCGGGTGAGCAATCAGCCCCAGCATTTT
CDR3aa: CASSQDRVSNQPQHF

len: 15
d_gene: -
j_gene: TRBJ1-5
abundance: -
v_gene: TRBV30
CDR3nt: TGTGCCTGGAGCCCGGTAGGAGGGAGCAATCAGCCCCAGCATTTT
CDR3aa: CAWSPVGGSNQPQHF

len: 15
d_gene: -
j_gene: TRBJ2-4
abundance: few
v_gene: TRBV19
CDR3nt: TGTGCCAGTAGTCCCCGACAGGGAGGCAAAAACATTCAGTACTTC
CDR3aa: CASSPRQGGKNIQYF

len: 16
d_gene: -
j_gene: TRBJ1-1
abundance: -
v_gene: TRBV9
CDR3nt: TGTGCCAGCAGTCCACTGACGGCGGGGGTTCACACTGAAGCTTTCTTT
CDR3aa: CASSPLTAGVHTEAFF

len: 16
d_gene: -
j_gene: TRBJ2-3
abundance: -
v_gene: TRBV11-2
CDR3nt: TGTGCCAGCAGCTTAGGTGACGGCAGGCAGACAGATACGCAGTATTTT
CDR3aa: CASSLGDGRQTDTQYF

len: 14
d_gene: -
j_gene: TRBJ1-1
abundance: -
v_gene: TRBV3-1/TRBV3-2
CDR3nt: TGTGCCAGCAGCCCCCTTAGGGGGAACACTGAAGCTTTCTTT
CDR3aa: CASSPLRGNTEAFF

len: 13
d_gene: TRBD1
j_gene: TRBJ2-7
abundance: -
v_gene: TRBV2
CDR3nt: TGTGCCAGCAGTGGGGACAGATCCTACGAGCAGTACTTC
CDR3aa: CASSGDRSYEQYF

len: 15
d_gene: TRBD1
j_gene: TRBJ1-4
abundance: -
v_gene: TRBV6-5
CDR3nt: TGTGCCAGCAGGAGGGGAATCCAGGGGGCTGAAAAACTGTTTTTT
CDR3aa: CASRRGIQGAEKLFF

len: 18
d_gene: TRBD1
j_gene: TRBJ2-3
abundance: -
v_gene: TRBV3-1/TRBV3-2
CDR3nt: TGTGCCAGCAGCCCGGGGACAGGGGCCACAATTAGCACAGATACGCAGTATTTT
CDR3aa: CASSPGTGATISTDTQYF

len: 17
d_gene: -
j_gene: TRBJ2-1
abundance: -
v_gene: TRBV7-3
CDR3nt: TGTGCCAGCAGCTTAGGGGCACCGGGGGTGGGCTACAATGAGCAGTTCTTC
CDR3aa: CASSLGAPGVGYNEQFF

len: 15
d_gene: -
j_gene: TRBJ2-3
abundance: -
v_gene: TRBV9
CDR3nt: TGTGCCAGCAGCGTAGAAGGTAGCGTCCCAGATACGCAGTATTTT
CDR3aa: CASSVEGSVPDTQYF

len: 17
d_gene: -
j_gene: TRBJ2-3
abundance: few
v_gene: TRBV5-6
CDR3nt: TGTGCCAGCAGCTTGGGCAGACTTGAAACCCCCACAGATACGCAGTATTTT
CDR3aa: CASSLGRLETPTDTQYF

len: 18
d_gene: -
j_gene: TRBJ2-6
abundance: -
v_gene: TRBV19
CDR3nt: TGTGCCAGTATTAGTACCCAAGAACGGGGACATGGGGCCAACGTCCTGACTTTC
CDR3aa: CASISTQERGHGANVLTF

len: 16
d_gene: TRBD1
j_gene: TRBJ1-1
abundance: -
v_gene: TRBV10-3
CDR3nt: TGTGCCATCAGTGAAGGGACAGGGGGATTATCCACTGAAGCTTTCTTT
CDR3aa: CAISEGTGGLSTEAFF

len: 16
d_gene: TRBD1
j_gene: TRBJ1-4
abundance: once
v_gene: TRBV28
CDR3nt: TGTGCCAGCAGTGGACAGGGGTTCGGTGCTAATGAAAAACTGTTTTTT
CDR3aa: CASSGQGFGANEKLFF

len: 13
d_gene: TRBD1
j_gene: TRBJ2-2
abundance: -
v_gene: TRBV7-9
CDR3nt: TGTGCCAGCAGCTTGCAGGGGGCCGGGGAGCTGTTTTTT
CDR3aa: CASSLQGAGELFF

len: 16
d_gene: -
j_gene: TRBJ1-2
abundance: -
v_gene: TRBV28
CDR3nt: TGTGCCAGCAGTCCCCAGGGGTCCGCTGGTAACTATGGCTACACCTTC
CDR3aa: CASSPQGSAGNYGYTF

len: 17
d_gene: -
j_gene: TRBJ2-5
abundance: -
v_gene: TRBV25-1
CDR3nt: TGTGCCAGCAGTGAGGGCCCTGGGCACCGGCGGGGAGAGACCCAGTACTTC
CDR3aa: CASSEGPGHRRGETQYF

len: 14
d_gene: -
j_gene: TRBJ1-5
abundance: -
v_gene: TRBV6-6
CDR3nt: TGTGCCAGCCGGTTTAGGGGAAGCAATCAGCCCCAGCATTTT
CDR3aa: CASRFRGSNQPQHF

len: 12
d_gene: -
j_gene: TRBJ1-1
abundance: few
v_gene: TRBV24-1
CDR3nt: TGTGCCACCAGAGGAGGGGACACTGAAGCTTTCTTT
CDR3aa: CATRGGDTEAFF

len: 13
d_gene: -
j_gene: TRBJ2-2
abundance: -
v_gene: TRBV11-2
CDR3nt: TGTGCCAGCAGCTTACCTATCACCGGGGAGCTGTTTTTT
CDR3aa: CASSLPITGELFF

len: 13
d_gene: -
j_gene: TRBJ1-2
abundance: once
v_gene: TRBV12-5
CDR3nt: TGTGCTAGTGGTGTGGACGAGGAGGGTGGCTACACCTTC
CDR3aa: CASGVDEEGGYTF